Below are 21 T cell receptor beta chains sequenced from a single sample in a study of post-analysis software for immune sequencing data. Their recognized antigens are unknown. General observations from the study: TRBV5-6, TRBV5-1 and TRBV20-1 belonged to a set of roughly five TRBV segments that were more frequent in patients than controls.

Researchers reported that TCR beta cDNA libraries carried unique molecular identifiers. MiXCR, run by TCRdb on the PCR reads, gives a single entry per CDR3 protein. The sample holds about 540,000 distinct CDR3 sequences, 30% to 40% seen once. Sequenced material: blood. These receptors were obtained from a girl under 18 with multiple sclerosis.

This clonotype was observed a few times. The V and J genes are TRBV20-1 and TRBJ2-5, with D possibly being TRBD2 (6 bases). Germline V gene data show CDR1 as DFQATT and CDR2 as SNEGSKA (reference sequence). This CDR3 is built from 14 residues. V lost 1 base, J lost 5 bases, and 14 bases lay in between. In DNA form, the CDR3 reads TGCAGTGCTAGAGTCACCGGGAGCAGTGAGACCCAGTACTTC. Translated: CSARVTGSSETQYF.

This clonotype has only a few counts. This chain connects TRBV5-1 to TRBJ2-5; 8 positions match TRBD2. Germline lookup yields CDR1 SGHRS and CDR2 YFSETQ. J gave up 0 bases and V 4 bases, and 8 bases lay outside the gene matches. The CDR3 consists of 16 residues. In DNA form, the CDR3 reads TGCGCCAGCAGCCCTTCGGGGGGGAAGTACCAAGAGACCCAGTACTTC. This codes for CASSPSGGKYQETQYF.

This sequence joins TRBV7-2 and TRBJ2-6; D gene uncertain. The germline CDR1 and CDR2 sequences are SGHTA and FQGNSA. The CDR3 spans 15 residues. V was shortened by 4 bases and J by 1 base, with 8 bases between the two germline ends. The CDR3, as DNA: TGTGCCAGCAGCTCCTCGCGTTCTGGGGCCAACGTCCTGACTTTC. It is translated as CASSSSRSGANVLTF.

This chain joins TRBV15 and TRBJ2-1; 9 nucleotides match TRBD2. The ends lost 1 base at V and 5 bases at J; junction bases unmatched: 3. The length of the CDR3 is 15 residues. Germline CDR1 LNHNV, CDR2 YYDKDF (reference sequence). This CDR3 reads CATSRVQRGDNEQFF. The CDR3 region has the DNA TGTGCCACCAGCAGAGTACAGCGGGGGGACAATGAGCAGTTCTTC.

V usage is TRBV20-1 and J usage is TRBJ2-1; 14 bases are a match to TRBD2. CDR1 and CDR2 from the germline V gene are DFQATT and SNEGSKA (reference sequence). With 4 bases clipped from V and 7 bases from J, the junction kept 6 bases outside the gene matches. The CDR3 extends over 15 amino acids. DNA for the CDR3: TGCAGTGCTATCCGACTAGCGGGGGGGCGTAATGAGCAGTTCTTC. Amino acid sequence: CSAIRLAGGRNEQFF.

V usage is TRBV28 and J usage is TRBJ1-5; D unresolved. The V and J ends lost 3 bases and 1 base respectively, with 13 bases between them. Germline CDR1 is MDHEN and CDR2 is SYDVKM. The CDR3 loop spans 16 amino acids. The CDR3 region has the DNA TGTGCCAGCAGTTTCGGGCGGCTCAGGAGCAATCAGCCCCAGCATTTT. Translation: CASSFGRLRSNQPQHF.

This chain uses TRBV21-1 with TRBJ1-1; TRBD1, the table's D call, was not compared with the DNA. TRBV21-1 is given as a pseudogene. This CDR3 has 19 amino acids. CDR3 in amino acids: CASSSDGPRGRDRNTEAFF. CDR3 bases: TGTGCCAGCAGCTCAGACGGGCCCAGGGGCCGAGACCGGAACACTGAAGCTTTCTTT.

The table lists this clonotype with a few counts. The chain recombines TRBV20-1 with TRBJ1-4, with D unresolved. The CDR3 sequence is 16 residues long. The ends were cut back, 0 bases at V and 8 bases at J, with 19 bases in the middle. Per germline, CDR1 DFQATT and CDR2 SNEGSKA (reference sequence). The CDR3 region is CSARDLLAGSEEKLFF. The CDR3, as DNA: TGCAGTGCTAGAGATCTCCTGGCAGGATCGGAGGAAAAACTGTTTTTT.

The genes are TRBV18 and TRBJ2-7; 8 positions match TRBD2. With V trimmed by 0 bases and J by 1 base, 2 bases remained unmatched. This CDR3 comprises 15 residues. Germline values: CDR1 KGHSH, CDR2 LQKENI. The chain's CDR3 is CASSPPPSGSYEQYF. Written as DNA, the CDR3 is TGTGCCAGCTCACCACCTCCTAGCGGGTCCTACGAGCAGTACTTC.

In this sample, this clonotype turned up a few times. The chain couples TRBV20-1 to TRBJ2-3; TRBD2 matches at 11 bases. V was clipped by 5 bases and J by 6 bases; unmatched bases: 10. This CDR3 region has 15 residues. Looked up from germline, CDR1 is DFQATT and CDR2 is SNEGSKA (reference sequence). The CDR3 protein is CSAFTGTSGEDTQYF. In DNA, the CDR3 is TGCAGTGCTTTCACAGGGACTAGCGGCGAGGATACGCAGTATTTT.

This clonotype was observed a few times. This chain connects TRBV12-3 or TRBV12-4 to TRBJ2-5; the match to TRBD2 covers 11 bases. The CDR3 is made up of 15 amino acids. Trimming cost V 5 bases and J 1 base; bases outside gene matches: 3. This CDR3 is CASSPGTSGQETQYF. The DNA for the CDR3 is TGTGCCAGCAGTCCCGGGACTAGCGGCCAAGAGACCCAGTACTTC.

V usage is TRBV7-9 and J usage is TRBJ2-5; no firm D call. CDR3 size: 12 residues. The germline gives CDR1 SEHNR, CDR2 FQNEAQ (reference sequence). Trimming removed 8 bases at V and 2 bases at J, with 9 bases between. The DNA of the CDR3 is TGTGCCAGCCACAAGGCTCAAGAGACCCAGTACTTC. Translation gives CASHKAQETQYF.

This clonotype was observed a few times. The chain is built from TRBV12-3 or TRBV12-4 and TRBJ1-1; D is unclear. The V end lost 8 bases, the J end lost 4 bases, and 11 bases lay between the germline ends. The CDR3 consists of 12 residues. In DNA, the CDR3 is TGTGCCAGCTTGGGGAGGGTCACTGAAGCTTTCTTT. Translated, it gives CASLGRVTEAFF.

The J gene is TRBJ1-1, the V gene TRBV6-4, with a tentative D call TRBD1 (6 bases). Germline loops: CDR1 MRHNA, CDR2 SNTAGT. V was pared by 0 bases and J by 0 bases, with 11 bases between. This CDR3 has 16 amino acids. The CDR3, as DNA: TGTGCCAGCAGTGACTCAAGGGGGGGCTTGAACACTGAAGCTTTCTTT. Translating it yields CASSDSRGGLNTEAFF.

Concerning this clonotype: This may be a read error, as it is one base from a much larger clone. The chain recombines TRBV29-1 with TRBJ2-1; D is uncertain. CDR3 length: 10 amino acids. Germline V lookup: CDR1 SQVTM, CDR2 ANQGSEA. The V and J ends lost 7 bases and 5 bases respectively, with 6 bases between them. The CDR3 DNA reads as TGCAGCGCGGTCGACAATGAGCAGTTCTTC. This encodes CSAVDNEQFF.

This clonotype was picked up many times. The genes are TRBV12-3 or TRBV12-4 and TRBJ2-5, with D perhaps assigned TRBD1 or TRBD2 (5 bases each). The germline V and J ends were trimmed by 6 bases and 4 bases, with 12 bases remaining between them. The CDR3 length is 13 residues. This CDR3 reads CASSQNGGETQYF. DNA for the CDR3: TGTGCCAGCAGCCAAAATGGGGGAGAGACCCAGTACTTC.

The chain uses TRBV12-3 or TRBV12-4 and TRBJ1-2; D unclear. V was clipped by 6 bases and J by 4 bases, with 18 bases between them. The CDR3 spans 15 residues. Here the CDR3 reads CASRPGIQRFYGYTF. The CDR3 bases are TGTGCCAGCAGGCCTGGGATCCAAAGGTTCTATGGCTACACCTTC.

CDR3: CSAGDTENTEAFF. The CDR3 DNA reads TGCAGTGCTGGGGACACCGAGAACACTGAAGCTTTCTTT. The gene calls are TRBV20-1 and TRBJ1-1; TRBD1 is a possible D gene (6 bases). This CDR3 spans 13 amino acids. Germline CDR1 is DFQATT and CDR2 is SNEGSKA (reference sequence). V was shortened by 5 bases and J by 1 base, with 11 bases between the two germline ends.

This clonotype was detected only a few times. The rearrangement joins TRBV20-1 to TRBJ1-2; possible D gene TRBD1, 5 bases. This CDR3 has 15 amino acids. Germline V gene lookup returns CDR1 DFQATT and CDR2 SNEGSKA (reference sequence). V gave up 3 bases and J gave up 0 bases, with 14 bases separating them. CDR3 region: CSASPPGTTNYGYTF. The DNA for the CDR3 is TGCAGTGCTAGTCCTCCAGGGACGACTAACTATGGCTACACCTTC.

This clonotype has only a few counts. The rearrangement links TRBV20-1 to TRBJ2-7; tentatively, D is TRBD1 or TRBD2 (6 bases each). CDR1 is DFQATT, CDR2 SNEGSKA, per germline (reference sequence). This CDR3 contains 13 residues. The V gene lost 2 bases and the J gene lost 5 bases, with 13 bases spanning the gap. The DNA for the CDR3 is TGCAGTGCTAGATCCGGGGGCCGTAACGAGCAGTACTTC. It codes for CSARSGGRNEQYF.

The chain uses TRBV28 and TRBJ1-5, with TRBD1 as a possible D gene (5 bases). V was trimmed by 5 bases and J by 0 bases, leaving 26 bases between them. Germline V gene sequence: CDR1 MDHEN, CDR2 SYDVKM. There are 20 residues in the CDR3. The CDR3: CASSAIWGDGVNYSNQPQHF. For the CDR3, the DNA is TGTGCCAGCAGTGCGATTTGGGGGGACGGGGTAAATTATAGCAATCAGCCCCAGCATTTT.